The source of this T cell receptor beta chain is a study of vaccination effects on CD4 cells after COVID-19. Study conclusions and caveats: Early post-infection timepoints were missing from the study, which also had few convalescent patients. Long after vaccination, the clones induced by infection and by vaccine shrank markedly in size.

This clone was counted between two and nine times. Its antigen is undetermined. Sequencing was performed with immunoSEQ multiplex PCR; in TCRdb, only in-frame clones are kept and a portion is missing. The data hold tens of thousands of clones, with more than 75% observed a single time. Sequencing was preceded by expansion of antigen-specific CD4+ T cells with viral peptide pools in the ViraFEST assay. The authors isolated CD4+ T cells after roughly 10 days of culture. According to PCR results, the person was infected with SARS-CoV-2 between March and December 2020. A peptide pool from HIV-1 Nef constituted the negative control culture. Fresh IL-2-containing medium replaced half the medium on days 3 and 7. Germline V gene sequence: CDR1 LNHDA, CDR2 SQIVND (reference sequence). V dropped 4 bases and J dropped 0 bases, with 12 bases sitting between them. The CDR3 is made up of 15 amino acids.

This clonotype was obtained from a human donor who had a prior SARS-CoV-2 infection. Here the sequenced sample was CD4+ T cells from PBMCs cultured with HIV peptides, taken before COVID-19 vaccination. Subset meaning: HIV-1 Nef peptide pool negative control/reference culture. The chain is built from TRBV19 and TRBJ1-2, with TRBD1 as a possible D gene (6 bases). CDR3 in amino acids: CASSTWDTPNYGYTF. CDR3 bases: TGTGCCAGTAGTACCTGGGACACTCCTAACTATGGCTACACCTTC. The full variable domain, completed using reference TRBV19 and TRBJ1-2, is DGGITQSPKYLFRKEGQNVTLSCEQNLNHDAMYWYRQDPGQGLRLIYYSQIVNDFQKGDIAEGYSVSREKKESFPLTVTSAQKNPTAFYLCASSTWDTPNYGYTFGSGTRLTVV.